The T cell receptor beta chain described here comes from a study of blood T cell repertoires in COVID-19. This clone is a singleton in its sample. Trimming cost V 0 bases and J 0 bases, with 9 bases left between them. This CDR3 has 16 amino acids. In germline, CDR1 is SGHRS, CDR2 YFSETQ. Assay: immunoSEQ multiplex PCR; the TCRdb copy retains only in-frame clones and omits some. The sample shows a few hundred thousand clones, 70% to 90% of them seen only once. Material for sequencing was peripheral blood. The TCR comes from a human donor in a cohort sampled during active COVID-19. The V call is TRBV5-1, the J call TRBJ2-2; D is unclear. The CDR3 DNA reads as TGCGCCAGCAGCTTGGTTGGGCAACCGAACACCGGGGAGCTGTTTTTT. It encodes CASSLVGQPNTGELFF.